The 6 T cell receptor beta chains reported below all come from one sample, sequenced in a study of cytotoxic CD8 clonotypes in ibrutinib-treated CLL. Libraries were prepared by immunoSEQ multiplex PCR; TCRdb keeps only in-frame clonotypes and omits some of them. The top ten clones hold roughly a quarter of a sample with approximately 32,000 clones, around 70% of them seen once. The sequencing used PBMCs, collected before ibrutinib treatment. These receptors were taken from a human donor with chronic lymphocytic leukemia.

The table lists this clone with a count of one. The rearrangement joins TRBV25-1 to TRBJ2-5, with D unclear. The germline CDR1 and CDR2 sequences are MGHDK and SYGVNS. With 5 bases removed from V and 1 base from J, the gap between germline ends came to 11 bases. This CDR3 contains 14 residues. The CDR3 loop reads CASSPSWSQETQYF. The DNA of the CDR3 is TGTGCCAGCAGTCCCTCGTGGAGCCAAGAGACCCAGTACTTC.

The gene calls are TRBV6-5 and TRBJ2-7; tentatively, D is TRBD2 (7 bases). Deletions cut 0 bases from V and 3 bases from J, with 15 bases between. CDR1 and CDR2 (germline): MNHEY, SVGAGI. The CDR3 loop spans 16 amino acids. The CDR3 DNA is TGTGCCAGCAGTTACTCTGGGACGGGGGGCGTCTACGAGCAGTACTTC. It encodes CASSYSGTGGVYEQYF.

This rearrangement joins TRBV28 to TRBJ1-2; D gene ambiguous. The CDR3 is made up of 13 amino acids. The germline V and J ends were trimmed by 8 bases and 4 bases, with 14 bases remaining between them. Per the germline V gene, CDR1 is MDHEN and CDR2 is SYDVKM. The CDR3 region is CASFPLGPYGYTF. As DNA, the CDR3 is TGTGCCAGCTTTCCCTTAGGGCCCTATGGCTACACCTTC.

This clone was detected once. CDR3 sequence reads: CASSLSYRRYYTEQFF. In DNA form, the CDR3 reads TGTGCCAGCAGTTTATCTTATAGACGTTACTATACTGAGCAGTTCTTC. The V and J genes are TRBV28 and TRBJ2-1; D is uncertain. The V gene's germline CDR1 is MDHEN and CDR2 SYDVKM. The V end was cut by 1 base, the J end by 9 bases, with 19 bases between. The CDR3 contains 16 residues.

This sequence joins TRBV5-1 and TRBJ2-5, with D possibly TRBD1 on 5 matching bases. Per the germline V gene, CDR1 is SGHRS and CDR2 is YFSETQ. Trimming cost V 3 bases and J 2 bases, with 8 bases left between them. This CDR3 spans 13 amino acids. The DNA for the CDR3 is TGCGCCAGCAGCTCAGGGTTACAAGAGACCCAGTACTTC. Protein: CASSSGLQETQYF.

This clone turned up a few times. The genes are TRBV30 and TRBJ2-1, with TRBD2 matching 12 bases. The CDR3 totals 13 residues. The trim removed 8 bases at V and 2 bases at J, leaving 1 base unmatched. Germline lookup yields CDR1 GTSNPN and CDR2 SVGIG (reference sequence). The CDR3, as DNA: TGTGCCGCTAGCGGGGGGGCCTACAATGAGCAGTTCTTC. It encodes CAASGGAYNEQFF.